This T cell receptor beta chain was observed in a study of blood T cell repertoires in COVID-19. The CDR3 runs 16 residues. The V end lost 1 base, the J end lost 4 bases, and 16 bases lay between the germline ends. Germline CDR1 and CDR2: MGHRA and YSYEKL. Authors' data handling: It was from reference gene primer amplification that nucleated cell counts were estimated. Method: immunoSEQ multiplex PCR; TCRdb's copy keeps in-frame clones and lacks some. V, J and clone size are taken as reported in that table, and D and trimming were inferred from the DNA itself. The data show roughly 63,000 clones, with over 75% seen just once and roughly 9.7% held by the top ten.

The sequenced material came from peripheral blood. J is TRBJ1-2 and V is TRBV4-1; D might be TRBD1 (6 bases). This sequence was found in a human donor in a cohort sampled during active COVID-19. For the CDR3, the DNA is TGCGCCAGCAGCCAAGGTCAAGGACAGATTTTCTATGGCTACACCTTC. It translates to CASSQGQGQIFYGYTF.